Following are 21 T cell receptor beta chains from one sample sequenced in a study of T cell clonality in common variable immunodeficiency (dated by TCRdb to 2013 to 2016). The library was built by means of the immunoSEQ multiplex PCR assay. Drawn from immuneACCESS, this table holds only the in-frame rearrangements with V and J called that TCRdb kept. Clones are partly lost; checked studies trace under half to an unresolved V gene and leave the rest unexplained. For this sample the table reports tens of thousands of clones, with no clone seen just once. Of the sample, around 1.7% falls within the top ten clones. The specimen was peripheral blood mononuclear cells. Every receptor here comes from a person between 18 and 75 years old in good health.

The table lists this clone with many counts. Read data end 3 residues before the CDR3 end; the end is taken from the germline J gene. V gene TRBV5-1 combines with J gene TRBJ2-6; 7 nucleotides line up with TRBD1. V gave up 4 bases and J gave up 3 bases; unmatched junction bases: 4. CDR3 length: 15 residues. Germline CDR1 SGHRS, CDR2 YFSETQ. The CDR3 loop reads CASSPTGVGANVLTF. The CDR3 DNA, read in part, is TGCGCCAGCAGCCCCACAGGGGTTGGGGCCAACGTC.

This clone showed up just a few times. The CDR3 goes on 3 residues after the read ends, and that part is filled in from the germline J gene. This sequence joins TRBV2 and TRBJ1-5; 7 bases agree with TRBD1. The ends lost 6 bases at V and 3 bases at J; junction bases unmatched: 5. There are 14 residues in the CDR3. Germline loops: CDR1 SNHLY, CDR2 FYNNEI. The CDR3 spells CASRDDRDNQPQHF. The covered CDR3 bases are TGTGCCAGCAGGGACGACAGGGACAATCAGCCC. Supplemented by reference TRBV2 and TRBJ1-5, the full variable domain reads EPEVTQTPSHQVTQMGQEVILRCVPISNHLYFYWYRQILGQKVEFLVSFYNNEISEKSEIFDDQFSVERPDGSNFTLKIRSTKLEDSAMYFCASRDDRDNQPQHFGDGTRLSIL.

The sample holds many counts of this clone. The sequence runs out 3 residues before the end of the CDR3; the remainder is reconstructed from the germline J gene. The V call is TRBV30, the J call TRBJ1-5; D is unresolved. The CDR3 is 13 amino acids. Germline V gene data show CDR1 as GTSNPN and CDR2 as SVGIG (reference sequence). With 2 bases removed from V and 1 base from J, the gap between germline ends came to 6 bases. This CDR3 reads CAWSHGSNQPQHF. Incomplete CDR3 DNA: TGTGCCTGGAGTCACGGGAGCAATCAGCCC.

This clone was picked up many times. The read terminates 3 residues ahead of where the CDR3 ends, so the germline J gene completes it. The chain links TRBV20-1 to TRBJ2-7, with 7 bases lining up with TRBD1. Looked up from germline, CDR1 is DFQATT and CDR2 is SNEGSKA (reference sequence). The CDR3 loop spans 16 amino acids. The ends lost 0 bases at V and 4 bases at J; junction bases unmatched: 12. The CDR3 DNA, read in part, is TGCAGTGCTAGAGATTCGGGACAGCCCGCAATTTACGAG. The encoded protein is CSARDSGQPAIYE. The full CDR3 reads CSARDSGQPAIYEQYF.

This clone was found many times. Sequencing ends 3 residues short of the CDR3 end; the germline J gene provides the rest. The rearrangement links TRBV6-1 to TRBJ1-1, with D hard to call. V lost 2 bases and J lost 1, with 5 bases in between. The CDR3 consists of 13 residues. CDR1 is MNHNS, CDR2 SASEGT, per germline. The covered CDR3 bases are TGTGCCAGCAGTGAACTCCGGAACACTGAA. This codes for CASSELRNTE. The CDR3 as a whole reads CASSELRNTEAFF.

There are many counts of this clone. CDR3 DNA (partial): TGTGCCATCAGGCCGGCAGGGAGTGAAAACTATGGC. Protein sequence: CAIRPAGSENYG. The full CDR3 sequence reads CAIRPAGSENYGYTF. The rearrangement links TRBV10-3 to TRBJ1-2; tentatively, D is TRBD1 (5 bases). The CDR3 is cut off 3 residues early in the read; its end comes from the germline J gene. The germline CDR1 and CDR2 sequences are ENHRY and SYGVKD. V dropped 6 bases and J dropped 2 bases, with 16 bases sitting between them. The CDR3 loop spans 15 amino acids.

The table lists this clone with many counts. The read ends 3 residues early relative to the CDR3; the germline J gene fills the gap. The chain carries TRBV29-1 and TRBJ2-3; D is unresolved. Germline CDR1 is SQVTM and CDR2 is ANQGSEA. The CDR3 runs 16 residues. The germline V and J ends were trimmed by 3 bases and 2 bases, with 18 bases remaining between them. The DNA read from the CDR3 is TGCAGCGTTGAGTGGGCTCACCCTAAAATCACAGATACG. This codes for CSVEWAHPKITDT. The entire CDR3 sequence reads CSVEWAHPKITDTQYF.

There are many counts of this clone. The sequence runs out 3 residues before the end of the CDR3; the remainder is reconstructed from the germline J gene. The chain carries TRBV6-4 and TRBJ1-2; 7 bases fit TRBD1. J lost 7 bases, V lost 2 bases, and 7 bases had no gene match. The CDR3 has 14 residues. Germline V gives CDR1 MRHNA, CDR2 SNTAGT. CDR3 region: CASSDGQVVSGYTF. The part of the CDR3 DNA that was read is TGTGCCAGCAGTGACGGACAGGTGGTAAGTGGC.

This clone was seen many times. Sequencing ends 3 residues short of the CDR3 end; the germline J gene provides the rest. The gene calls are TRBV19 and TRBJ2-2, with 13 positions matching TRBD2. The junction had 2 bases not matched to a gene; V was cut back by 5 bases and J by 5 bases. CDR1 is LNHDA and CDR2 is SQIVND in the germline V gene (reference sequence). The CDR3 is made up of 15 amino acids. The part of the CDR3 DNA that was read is TGTGCCAGTAGTTTACTAGCGGGGGGGACCGGGGAG. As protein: CASSLLAGGTGE. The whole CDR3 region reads CASSLLAGGTGELFF.

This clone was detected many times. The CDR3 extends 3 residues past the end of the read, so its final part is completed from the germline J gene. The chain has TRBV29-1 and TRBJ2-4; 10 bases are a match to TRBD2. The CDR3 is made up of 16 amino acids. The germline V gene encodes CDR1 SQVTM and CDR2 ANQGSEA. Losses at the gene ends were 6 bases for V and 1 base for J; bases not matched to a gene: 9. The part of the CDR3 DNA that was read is TGCAGCGTGGGACTAGCGAGGGGGGCGGCCAAAAACATT. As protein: CSVGLARGAAKNI. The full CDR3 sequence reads CSVGLARGAAKNIQYF.

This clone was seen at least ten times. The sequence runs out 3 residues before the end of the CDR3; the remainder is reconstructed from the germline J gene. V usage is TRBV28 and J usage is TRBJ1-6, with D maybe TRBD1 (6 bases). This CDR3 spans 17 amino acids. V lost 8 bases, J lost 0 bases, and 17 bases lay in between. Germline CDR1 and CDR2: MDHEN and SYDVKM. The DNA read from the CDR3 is TGTGCCAGCGGATCACTTGGACAGAGCTCCTATAATTCACCC. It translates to CASGSLGQSSYNSP. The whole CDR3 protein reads CASGSLGQSSYNSPLHF. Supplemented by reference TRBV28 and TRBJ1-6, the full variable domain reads DVKVTQSSRYLVKRTGEKVFLECVQDMDHENMFWYRQDPGLGLRLIYFSYDVKMKEKGDIPEGYSVSREKKERFSLILESASTNQTSMYLCASGSLGQSSYNSPLHFGNGTRLTVT.

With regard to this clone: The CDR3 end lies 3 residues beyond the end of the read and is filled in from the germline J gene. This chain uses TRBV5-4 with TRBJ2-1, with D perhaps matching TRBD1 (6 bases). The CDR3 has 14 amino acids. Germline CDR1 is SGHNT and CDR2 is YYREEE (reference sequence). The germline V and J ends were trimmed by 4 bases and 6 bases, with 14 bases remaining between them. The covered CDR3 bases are TGTGCCAGCAGCGCGCCGGACAGTAGCAATGAG. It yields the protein CASSAPDSSNE. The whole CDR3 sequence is CASSAPDSSNEQFF.

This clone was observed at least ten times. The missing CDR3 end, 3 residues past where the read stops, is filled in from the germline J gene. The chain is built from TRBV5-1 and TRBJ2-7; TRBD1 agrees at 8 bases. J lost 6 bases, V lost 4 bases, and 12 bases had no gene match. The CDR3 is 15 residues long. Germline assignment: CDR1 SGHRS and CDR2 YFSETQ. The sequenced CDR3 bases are TGCGCCAGCAGCAAAGATTCCGGGACAGGCGGCGAG. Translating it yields CASSKDSGTGGE. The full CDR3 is CASSKDSGTGGEQYF.

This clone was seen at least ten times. CDR3 amino acids: CASSGVGGSYNEQFF. The CDR3 DNA, read in part, is TGTGCCAGCAGTGGGGTAGGCGGGAGCTACAATGAG. The chain combines TRBV6-4 with TRBJ2-1; 7 bases are a match to TRBD2. The read is 3 residues too short to cover the CDR3 end, so that end is filled in from the germline J gene. Germline CDR1 is MRHNA and CDR2 is SNTAGT. The CDR3 has 15 amino acids. The junction had 6 bases not matched to a gene; V was cut back by 4 bases and J by 3 bases.

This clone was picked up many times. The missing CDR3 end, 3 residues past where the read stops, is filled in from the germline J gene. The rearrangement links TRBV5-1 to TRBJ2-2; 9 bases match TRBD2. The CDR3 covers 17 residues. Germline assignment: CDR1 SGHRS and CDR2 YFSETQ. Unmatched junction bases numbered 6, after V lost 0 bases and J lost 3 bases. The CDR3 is CASSLGSGGRDTGELFF. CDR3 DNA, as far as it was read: TGCGCCAGCAGCTTGGGTAGCGGGGGACGTGACACCGGGGAG.

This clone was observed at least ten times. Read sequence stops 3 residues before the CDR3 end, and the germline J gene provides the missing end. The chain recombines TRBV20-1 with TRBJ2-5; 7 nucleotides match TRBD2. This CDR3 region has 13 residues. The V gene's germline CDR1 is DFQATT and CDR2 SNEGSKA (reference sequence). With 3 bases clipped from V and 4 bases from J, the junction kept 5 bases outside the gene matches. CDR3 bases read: TGCAGTGCTAGTAGGTGGGGGGGAGAGACC. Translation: CSASRWGGET. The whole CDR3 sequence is CSASRWGGETQYF.

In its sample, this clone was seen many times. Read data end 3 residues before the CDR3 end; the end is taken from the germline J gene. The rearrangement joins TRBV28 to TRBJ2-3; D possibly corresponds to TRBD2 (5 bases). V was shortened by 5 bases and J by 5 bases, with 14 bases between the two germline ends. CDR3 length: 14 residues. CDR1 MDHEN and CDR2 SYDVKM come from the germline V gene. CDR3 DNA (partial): TGTGCCAGCAGTCCGCCCAACCGGGGAGATACG. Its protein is CASSPPNRGDT. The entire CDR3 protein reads CASSPPNRGDTQYF.

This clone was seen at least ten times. The DNA read from the CDR3 is TGCAGTGCTCTCGACCAGCCAGGGCGTGAGACC. It codes for CSALDQPGRET. The entire CDR3 sequence reads CSALDQPGRETQYF. The J gene is TRBJ2-5, the V gene TRBV20-1; TRBD1 might be the D (5 bases). The read terminates 3 residues before the CDR3 end, so the remaining end is supplied by the germline J gene. This CDR3 is built from 14 residues. Trimming stripped 5 bases from V and 5 bases from J, with 18 bases between. Germline CDR1 and CDR2: DFQATT and SNEGSKA (reference sequence).

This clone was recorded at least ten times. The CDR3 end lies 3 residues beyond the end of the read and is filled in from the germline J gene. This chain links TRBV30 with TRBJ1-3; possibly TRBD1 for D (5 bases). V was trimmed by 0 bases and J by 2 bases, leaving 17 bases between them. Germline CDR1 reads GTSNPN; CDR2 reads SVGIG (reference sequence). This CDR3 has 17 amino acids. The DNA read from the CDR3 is TGTGCCTGGAGTGTTCGGGTCTTCGGGGGAGCTGGAAACACC. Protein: CAWSVRVFGGAGNT. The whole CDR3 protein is CAWSVRVFGGAGNTIYF.

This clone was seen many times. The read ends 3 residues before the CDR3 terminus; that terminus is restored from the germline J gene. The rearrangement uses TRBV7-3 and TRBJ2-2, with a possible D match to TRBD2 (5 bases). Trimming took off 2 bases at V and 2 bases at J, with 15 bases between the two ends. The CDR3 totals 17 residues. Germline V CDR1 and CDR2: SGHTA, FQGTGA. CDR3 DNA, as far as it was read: TGTGCCAGCAGCTTAGTCACGGAGAGGGCAAACACCGGGGAG. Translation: CASSLVTERANTGE. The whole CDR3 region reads CASSLVTERANTGELFF.

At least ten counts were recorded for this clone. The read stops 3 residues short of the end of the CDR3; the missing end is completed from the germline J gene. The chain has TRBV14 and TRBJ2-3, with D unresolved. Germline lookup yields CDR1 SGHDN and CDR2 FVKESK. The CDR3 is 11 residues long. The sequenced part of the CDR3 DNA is TGTGCCAGCAGCCAAGACTTTCCG. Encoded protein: CASSQDFP. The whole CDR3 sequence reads CASSQDFPQYF.